This is a list of T cell receptor beta chains from one sample in a study of T cells in Graves' hyperthyroidism and ophthalmopathy. TCRdb re-called the multiplex PCR reads through MiXCR, storing one row per CDR3 protein. This sample has roughly 100,000 distinct CDR3 sequences, with 40% to 50% found just once. The source material was blood. The receptor source for this set is a man aged 35-49 years with Graves' hyperthyroidism. Both conserved end residues are part of each CDR3. The D gene is left open where the match is weak. Size is stated for part of the rows, as once, few or many counts, or as a class when the clone is expanded.

>TRBV2|.|.|TRBJ1-6
CASRVTSGSSPLHF
TGTGCCAGCAGGGTAACTAGCGGGAGTTCACCCCTCCACTTT
>TRBV7-9|TRBD1|many|TRBJ2-1
CATKGGQGVWYEQFF
TGTGCCACCAAGGGGGGACAGGGAGTGTGGTATGAGCAGTTCTTC
>TRBV4-2|.|many|TRBJ1-1
CASSQPGGGGTEAFF
TGTGCCAGCAGCCAACCCGGGGGGGGAGGCACTGAAGCTTTCTTT
>TRBV29-1|.|.|TRBJ2-7
CSVRATGSYEQYF
TGCAGCGTTCGTGCCACAGGGTCATACGAGCAGTACTTC
>TRBV7-8|.|.|TRBJ2-5
CASSLGLTRETQYF
TGTGCCAGCAGCTTAGGACTCACCAGAGAGACCCAGTACTTC
>TRBV12-3/TRBV12-4|TRBD1|many|TRBJ2-1
CASSPQYTGDEQFF
TGTGCCAGCAGTCCACAGTATACAGGGGATGAGCAGTTCTTC
>TRBV19|.|.|TRBJ1-5
CASSTLAGGYQPQHF
TGTGCCAGTAGTACCTTAGCGGGAGGGTATCAGCCCCAGCATTTT
>TRBV9|TRBD2|.|TRBJ2-3
CASSLRQREADTQYF
TGTGCCAGCAGCCTACGACAGCGGGAGGCAGATACGCAGTATTTT
>TRBV19|TRBD2|many|TRBJ2-3
CATSPWEGTQYF
TGTGCCACTTCTCCGTGGGAGGGTACGCAGTATTTT
>TRBV11-2|.|many|TRBJ1-2
CASRYDGSAIYGYTF
TGTGCCAGCAGGTACGACGGGTCTGCCATTTATGGCTACACCTTC
>TRBV6-1|.|many|TRBJ2-5
CASNDNAQETQYF
TGTGCCAGCAATGACAATGCGCAAGAGACCCAGTACTTC
>TRBV12-3/TRBV12-4|.|many|TRBJ2-5
CASSHLRGVETQYF
TGTGCCAGCAGTCATCTGAGGGGAGTGGAGACCCAGTACTTC
>TRBV7-2|.|once|TRBJ1-2
CASSLSSGPYGYTF
TGTGCCAGCAGCTTGAGTTCGGGGCCCTATGGCTACACCTTC
>TRBV6-2/TRBV6-3|TRBD1|many|TRBJ2-7
CASSIQGALEQYF
TGTGCCAGCAGCATACAGGGGGCGCTCGAGCAGTACTTC
>TRBV6-4|TRBD1|few|TRBJ2-1
CASSDKSRQGHNEQFF
TGTGCCAGCAGTGACAAAAGCAGACAGGGTCACAATGAGCAGTTCTTC
>TRBV15|.|many|TRBJ2-3
CATSRMTSTDTQYF
TGTGCCACCAGCAGGATGACTAGCACAGATACGCAGTATTTT
>TRBV5-5|.|few|TRBJ1-2
CASSLGNRVFNGYTF
TGTGCCAGCAGCTTGGGCAACAGGGTGTTCAATGGCTACACCTTC
>TRBV19|TRBD1|many|TRBJ1-5
CASNYRGEPQHF
TGTGCCAGTAATTACAGGGGGGAGCCCCAGCATTTT
>TRBV11-2|.|many|TRBJ2-1
CASSPNRGREFF
TGTGCCAGCAGCCCCAATCGGGGACGGGAGTTCTTC
>TRBV7-3|.|many|TRBJ2-3
CASSLAGSTDTQYF
TGTGCCAGCAGCTTAGCGGGGAGCACAGATACGCAGTATTTT
>TRBV25-1|.|.|TRBJ2-6
CTSRDRSSGANVLTF
TGTACCAGCAGAGATCGGAGCTCTGGGGCCAACGTCCTGACTTTC
>TRBV20-1|.|many|TRBJ2-5
CSAVSTTRGSQETQYF
TGCAGTGCTGTATCAACTACCAGGGGCAGCCAAGAGACCCAGTACTTC
>TRBV5-1|.|many|TRBJ2-6
CASSPYRSSGANVLTF
TGCGCCAGCAGCCCTTACAGGTCCTCTGGGGCCAACGTCCTGACTTTC
>TRBV10-3|TRBD1|few|TRBJ2-7
CASKGQGYVGSYEQYF
TGTGCCAGCAAAGGACAGGGCTATGTAGGCTCCTACGAGCAGTACTTC
>TRBV7-6|TRBD2|.|TRBJ2-7
CASSLVSKTSGGAGEQYF
TGTGCCAGCAGCTTAGTCTCGAAGACTAGCGGGGGGGCTGGGGAGCAGTACTTC
>TRBV24-1|.|.|TRBJ2-7
CATHGWNSYEQYF
TGTGCCACCCACGGGTGGAACTCCTACGAGCAGTACTTC
>TRBV7-2|.|many|TRBJ2-3
CASSLEMSGSTDTQYF
TGTGCCAGCAGCTTAGAGATGAGCGGGAGCACAGATACGCAGTATTTT
>TRBV7-2|.|once|TRBJ1-1
CASTQGHGNTEAFF
TGTGCCAGCACCCAGGGGCATGGGAACACTGAAGCTTTCTTT
>TRBV7-6|.|.|TRBJ1-3
CASSLSNTIYF
TGTGCCAGCAGCTTGTCGAACACCATATATTTT
>TRBV20-1|TRBD1|.|TRBJ2-5
CSARNRGVTQYF
TGCAGTGCTAGAAACAGGGGAGTGACCCAGTACTTC
>TRBV27|TRBD1|few|TRBJ1-3
CASGRGTGGRNTIYF
TGTGCCAGCGGACGTGGGACAGGGGGTAGAAACACCATATATTTT
>TRBV20-1|.|many|TRBJ2-7
CSVTRSGAYEQYF
TGCAGTGTCACCCGATCAGGGGCCTACGAGCAGTACTTC
>TRBV28|.|.|TRBJ2-7
CASSVSGSPSYEQYF
TGTGCCAGCAGTGTATCAGGGTCCCCCTCCTACGAGCAGTACTTC
>TRBV6-1|.|.|TRBJ1-5
CASRGPDQPQHF
TGTGCCAGCCGGGGCCCTGATCAGCCCCAGCATTTT
>TRBV24-1|.|.|TRBJ1-5
CATSDMQETQHF
TGTGCCACCAGTGATATGCAAGAGACCCAGCATTTT
>TRBV19|.|many|TRBJ1-5
CASSLSGGIANQPQHF
TGTGCCAGTAGTCTATCCGGAGGTATAGCAAATCAGCCCCAGCATTTT
>TRBV5-1|.|many|TRBJ1-4
CASSLQGGNEKLFF
TGCGCCAGCAGCTTGCAGGGCGGGAATGAAAAACTGTTTTTT
>TRBV28|TRBD2|many|TRBJ2-7
CASSSSGGLSYEQYF
TGTGCCAGCAGCTCTAGCGGAGGGCTTTCCTACGAGCAGTACTTC
>TRBV6-4|.|.|TRBJ1-5
CASSDSAGDGNQPQHF
TGTGCCAGCAGTGACTCGGCTGGGGATGGCAATCAGCCCCAGCATTTT
>TRBV6-5|.|many|TRBJ2-1
CASRRRGVRSDNEQFF
TGTGCCAGCAGAAGGCGGGGAGTGCGATCGGACAATGAGCAGTTCTTC
>TRBV27|.|.|TRBJ2-7
CASSPRPGVEQYF
TGTGCCAGCAGCCCTCGCCCCGGCGTCGAGCAGTACTTC
>TRBV19|.|.|TRBJ1-2
CASSALQVANYGYTF
TGTGCCAGTAGTGCCCTACAGGTCGCGAACTATGGCTACACCTTC
>TRBV4-2|.|many|TRBJ1-1
CASSQGQVDTEAFF
TGTGCCAGCAGCCAAGGTCAGGTCGACACTGAAGCTTTCTTT
>TRBV6-6|.|many|TRBJ2-7
CASSGTSFYEQYF
TGTGCCAGCAGTGGTACTAGCTTCTACGAGCAGTACTTC
>TRBV3-1|.|many|TRBJ2-5
CASSQMQETQYF
TGTGCCAGCAGCCAGATGCAAGAGACCCAGTACTTC
>TRBV29-1|.|once|TRBJ2-1
CSLGTYNEQFF
TGCAGCCTCGGAACCTACAATGAGCAGTTCTTC
>TRBV20-1|.|many|TRBJ2-3
CSARGTVRGLSGDTQYF
TGCAGTGCCAGGGGGACAGTCAGGGGACTTTCTGGCGATACGCAGTATTTT
>TRBV15|.|.|TRBJ2-1
CATSSVSPGVSYNEQFF
TGTGCCACCAGCAGTGTCTCCCCCGGGGTCTCCTACAATGAGCAGTTCTTC
>TRBV25-1|.|.|TRBJ2-7
CASVGSGHYEQYF
TGTGCCAGCGTTGGTTCAGGGCATTACGAGCAGTACTTC
>TRBV6-2/TRBV6-3|TRBD1|many|TRBJ2-7
CASRGLGQSHYEQYF
TGTGCCAGCAGAGGTTTGGGACAGAGTCACTACGAGCAGTACTTC
>TRBV20-1|.|many|TRBJ2-7
CSARGDLSYEQYF
TGCAGTGCTAGAGGGGACTTGTCCTACGAGCAGTACTTC
>TRBV5-4|TRBD2|.|TRBJ2-5
CASSLKGGGRAGEAQYF
TGTGCCAGCAGCTTAAAGGGGGGCGGGAGGGCCGGGGAGGCCCAGTACTTC
>TRBV6-1|.|many|TRBJ1-4
CASSGGNNEKLFF
TGTGCCAGCAGTGGAGGGAATAATGAAAAACTGTTTTTT
>TRBV5-6|.|.|TRBJ2-6
CASLTGSPGANVLTF
TGTGCCAGCTTAACAGGGTCTCCTGGGGCCAACGTCCTGACGTTC
>TRBV12-3/TRBV12-4|TRBD2|few|TRBJ2-3
CASSFASSGSQADTQYF
TGTGCCAGCAGTTTTGCGTCTAGCGGGAGTCAGGCAGATACGCAGTATTTT
>TRBV20-1|.|many|TRBJ1-5
CSASRTANQPQHF
TGCAGTGCTTCCCGGACAGCGAATCAGCCCCAGCATTTT
>TRBV7-9|.|once|TRBJ2-2
CASSLAGVGGELFF
TGTGCCAGCAGCTTAGCGGGGGTGGGGGGGGAGCTGTTTTTT
>TRBV7-6|.|.|TRBJ1-4
CASSYEGGLDTGTNEKLFF
TGTGCCAGCAGCTACGAGGGGGGGCTCGATACTGGAACTAATGAAAAACTGTTTTTT
>TRBV7-2|.|many|TRBJ1-1
CASSSQGSVTEAFF
TGTGCCAGCAGCTCACAGGGAAGTGTCACTGAAGCTTTCTTT
>TRBV15|.|.|TRBJ2-6
CATSEGTGANVLTF
TGTGCCACCAGCGAGGGCACCGGGGCCAACGTCCTGACTTTC